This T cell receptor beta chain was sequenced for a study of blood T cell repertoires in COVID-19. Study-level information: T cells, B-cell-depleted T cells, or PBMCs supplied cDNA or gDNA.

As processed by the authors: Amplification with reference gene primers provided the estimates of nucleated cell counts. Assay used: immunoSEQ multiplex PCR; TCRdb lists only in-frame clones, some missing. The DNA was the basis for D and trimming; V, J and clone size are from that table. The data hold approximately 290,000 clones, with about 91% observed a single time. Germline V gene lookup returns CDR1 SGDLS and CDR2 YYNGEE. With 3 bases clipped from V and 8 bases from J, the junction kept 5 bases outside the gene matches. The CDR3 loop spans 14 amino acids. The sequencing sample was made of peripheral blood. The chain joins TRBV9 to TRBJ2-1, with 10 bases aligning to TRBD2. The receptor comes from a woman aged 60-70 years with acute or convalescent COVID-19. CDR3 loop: CASSGLAGLDEQFF. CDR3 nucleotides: TGTGCCAGCAGCGGACTAGCGGGTTTAGATGAGCAGTTCTTC.